This T cell receptor (beta chain) was captured in a study of shared T cell receptors in the human thymus. The CDR3 consists of 16 residues. Germline CDR1 reads MRHNA; CDR2 reads SNTAGT. V gave up 3 bases and J gave up 3 bases, with 15 bases separating them. Clones were read by immunoSEQ multiplex PCR, and TCRdb kept only the in-frame ones, dropping some. The profile shows approximately 730,000 clones, 80% to 90% of them singletons. These same records also appear under a second study, on human thymus T cells. As reported in that work: The study used thymus tissue resected during corrective heart surgery. Thymic and blood repertoires appeared to carry a bias in their V and J gene usage.

The receptor comes from a girl less than two years old with a congenital heart defect. The chain carries TRBV6-4 and TRBJ2-1; D is possibly TRBD1 (6 bases). The sequenced sample consisted of thymocytes. For the CDR3, the DNA is TGTGCCAGCAGTGAATGGGAGAGGGGGAGCTACAATGAGCAGTTCTTC. Translation gives CASSEWERGSYNEQFF.